The TCR beta chain described here comes from a study of tissue T cells after allogeneic stem cell transplantation. A word on this clone: Its antigen is unidentified. Each gene name is a mouse one. The read gets to within 1 residue of the CDR3 end, and the germline J gene fills in the rest.

Clones were sequenced by immunoSEQ multiplex PCR, and TCRdb holds only the in-frame ones, with some missing. The top ten clones hold 0.78% of a sample with over 7,000 clones, 65% to 80% of them seen once. Study-level findings and limits: TCR repertoires tracked anatomic similarity, regardless of disease or transplant status. Few T cell clones were shared across patients, but motif clusters showed tissue-specific shared signatures. Alloreactivity or antigen specificity of tissue TCRs was not determined; some clones might be host cells.

The CDR3 sequence is 15 residues long. With 0 bases removed from V and 0 bases from J, the gap between germline ends came to 8 bases. From germline, CDR1 is LGHNA and CDR2 YSYQKL. The receptor comes from a female BALB/c mouse in good health. This mouse strain has H2-d as its MHC haplotype. The sample was blood. The chain combines TRBV2 with TRBJ1-1; D possibly corresponds to TRBD1 (5 bases). Incomplete CDR3 DNA: TGTGCCAGCAGCCAAGATTCGGGGGCAAACACAGAAGTCTTC. Translation gives CASSQDSGANTEVF. The CDR3 reads in full as CASSQDSGANTEVFF.